This TCR beta chain was captured by sequencing in a study of cytomegalovirus exposure and HLA in healthy donors (dated by TCRdb to the late 2010s). Some background on the complete study: In an earlier analysis of 450 to 750 of the donors, 250 to 350 Gb of sequence data and some 120 million unique TCR beta sequences from roughly 200 million T cells were reported. HLA typing included class I and class II loci at four-digit resolution. Roughly 5 DR-DQ haplotypes were treated as single units for association and clustering because of strong linkage in the cohort. The aim of the study was to test whether cataloging public T cell receptors could identify signatures of past pathogen exposure. Among about 410 genotyped donors of the cohort, an average of about 240,000 unique TCR beta nucleotide sequences was sequenced per donor, of which roughly 18% were non-productive. In a later analysis, previously published TCR beta repertoires from 666 donors were re-analyzed and high-resolution HLA genotyping was added so that TCR occurrence patterns could be studied. The number of typed donors differed by locus: roughly 629-630 for A, B, C, DRB1 and DQB1; about 520 for DQA1; fewer than 610 for DPA1; and some 430 for DPB1. In the later analysis, no new phenotypic data were used to find candidate immune exposures; instead, reliance was placed on TCR beta sequences and their occurrence across donors. To predict cytomegalovirus infection status, the study brought together high-throughput TCR immunosequencing, statistical association of individual TCRs with disease status, and machine learning. An earlier analysis of more than 450 of the donors used high-throughput TCR beta sequencing to judge whether each TCR beta V gene segment behaved as functional or pseudogenic. All discovery cohort repertoires had been generated on a single sequencing platform. The genetic ancestry cluster associated with self-reported Caucasian donors included over 80% of the 300 to 400 genotyped donors. In a later genetic analysis, genome-wide SNP genotypes for about three fifths of the 666 donors were used, and that subset was treated as a discovery cohort. Roughly 300 gigabases of sequencing data and tens of millions of unique TCR sequences made up an early release that covered fewer than 650 HLA-typed donors. Donor age, sex, ethnicity and CMV serostatus were compiled together with the repertoire data. Along with the roughly 670-subject first cohort, a separate validation cohort of about 110 different subjects was used. The T cell repertoires of 666 subjects were profiled by immunosequencing and related to cytomegalovirus serostatus.

The library was made by the immunoSEQ multiplex PCR assay. A mixture of 60 forward primers for TCR Vbeta segments and 13 reverse primers for TCR Jbeta segments was used in the multiplex PCR. Amplification of the CDR3 region of rearranged TCR beta genes was performed with a multiplex PCR assay on genomic DNA. The Illumina HiSeq System was used to sequence the amplified TCR beta libraries as 87-base-pair reads. On the authors' methods: Across the 670 or so repertoires, a later analysis counted tens of millions of unique TCR beta chains, roughly 11 million of which were shared by at least two donors. Raw reads were error-corrected and collapsed into unique sequences with a nearest-neighbor algorithm that merged closely related sequences to remove PCR and sequencing errors. Alignment of CDR3 sequences to IMGT reference sequences was used to assign V, D and J gene segments. Each retained sequence needed at least a six-nucleotide match to both a V gene segment and a J gene segment. Rearrangements were called productive when the CDR3 lacked stop codons and stayed in frame with V and J; all others were non-productive. Following IMGT convention, CDR3 was defined as the stretch from the second conserved V-encoded cysteine up to the conserved J-encoded phenylalanine. The earlier analysis of about 570 of the donors excluded any sequence lacking an unambiguous match to a single V gene segment. An earlier analysis of approximately 590 of the donors classified V segments as functional when productive rearrangements were above 56.7% and as segregating when the standard deviation between donors was above 5%. To diagnose cytomegalovirus status from the catalog of TCR beta chain sequences, a statistical classification framework was built. In a later analysis, V and J genes were assigned by comparing TCR nucleotide sequences against IMGT/GENE-DB human TR gene sequences. The TCRdist pipeline was used in a later analysis to assign CDR3 sequences and most-parsimonious VDJ recombination scenarios. In a later analysis, every TCR beta chain was defined by the combination of its CDR3 amino acid sequence and its V-gene family, and reads without a unique V-gene family were dropped. A later analysis removed over 500 highly shared, low-generation-probability nucleotide sequences to deal with suspected cross-contamination and a sequencing artifact. In a later analysis, a clonal expansion index for each public chain was calculated from normalized within-repertoire ranks of inferred template counts. A later analysis computed generation probabilities with a VDJ recombination model fitted to out-of-frame rearrangements, and checked the results against IGoR. In a later analysis, hypergeometric tests were used to score TCR-TCR, TCR-HLA and TCR-CMV co-occurrence, with a repertoire-size bias correction applied to TCR pairs. A later analysis estimated false discovery rates by permuting HLA or CMV assignments 20 times. A later analysis grouped co-occurring TCRs with DBSCAN, adding TCRdist sequence similarity when clustering within HLA-allele-positive subsets. Co-occurrence clustering excluded repertoires with fewer than 30,000 or more than 120,000 public chains, plus five with anomalous nucleotide sharing. TCRdb took this table from immuneACCESS and kept in-frame rearrangements with V and J called. Such tables lack part of the clones; where checked against another copy, unresolved V genes explain under half of the gap, and the rest is unexplained. V and J calls and clone size are given by that table; D and trimming were obtained from the DNA. The sample profile shows about 93,000 clones; around 81% of them were found once. The ten largest clonotypes hold approximately 0.6% of the sample.

From its cysteine to its phenylalanine, the CDR3 spans 17 amino acids. The DNA shown is the 51-base CDR3, in frame from base 1. CDR1 SGDLS and CDR2 YYNGEE are derived from the germline V gene. V is shortened by 3 bases, J by 0 bases, and the region joining them spans 15 bases. Results and caveats for the whole study, not just this receptor: Several of the top co-occurrence clusters appeared to be linked to parvovirus B19, influenza, CMV and Epstein-Barr virus, according to a later analysis. A further reported finding was that TCR beta sequences accurately predicted the HLA-A and HLA-B alleles for most subjects in the first cohort. In the study, approximately 160 TCR beta chains were listed as associated with cytomegalovirus. A group of highly shared sequence variants was considered likely to be a technical artifact of the sequencing pipeline. In a later analysis, HLA-associated TCR beta chains showed more clonal expansion and lower generation probabilities than non-associated chains that were equally common. The 87-base-pair reads could not distinguish some IMGT-functional V segments, including TRBV6-2 and TRBV6-3, so those segments were excluded. Assigning TCR associations to individual alleles was difficult when HLA alleles, especially DR and DQ, strongly co-occurred. In this cohort, only TCR beta chains were sequenced, and detectable features were limited by the absence of alpha or paired-chain data. Correlated functional status among segregating V segments might reflect linkage disequilibrium, but an unknown experimental factor could not be ruled out. In a later analysis, TCR association rates were found to vary across HLA loci, with the most associated TCRs seen for DRB1 alleles and the fewest for HLA-C alleles. Immune exposure information for the cohort was limited to CMV serostatus. Because counts were too low, about 15 rarely observed V segments, including chromosome 9 orphons, were left out of the earlier analysis of several hundred of the donors. In an earlier analysis of under 600 of the donors, most TCR beta V segments were observed in productive rearrangements about 87% or about 30% of the time, broadly matching IMGT annotations. A few of the identified cytomegalovirus-associated TCR beta chains were confirmed in vitro to be specific for cytomegalovirus antigens. According to a later analysis, most CMV-associated TCR beta chains appeared to be HLA-restricted, and the HLA associations seemed to be driven largely by CMV exposure. Presence/absence analyses assumed roughly uniform sequencing depth across donors, an assumption that may not hold. According to the authors, the approach could potentially be generalized to other disease states and immunological phenotypes. A later genetic analysis associated a missense DCLRE1C variant with V-gene and J-gene trimming of TCR beta chains, and an independent cohort replicated the association. Most TCR sequences were observed very rarely across donors, whereas some public TCRs were present in many individuals. Cytomegalovirus status was reported to be diagnosed by the classifier with high specificity and sensitivity in both the original and validation cohorts. In a later analysis, about 16,000 TCR beta sequences were associated with specific HLA alleles at a false discovery rate of 0.05. In a later genetic analysis, fewer N-insertions in productive TCRs were reported among donors in an Asian-associated ancestry cluster than the roughly 700-donor mean. Because HLA typing was missing for some donors at each locus, association tests included only the typed subset.

With regard to this clone: The antigen it binds to is not known. No much larger clonotype is one base removed from it; base qualities were not supplied.

The cohort consisted of some 670 healthy bone marrow donors. All cohort members were sampled while nominally healthy, although unrecorded immune exposures were likely present. The donor tested CMV seronegative and was one of the 352 seronegative cohort members. A peripheral blood sample was provided by each donor, and peripheral blood mononuclear cells were used for TCR beta sequencing. The Qiagen DNeasy Blood Extraction Kit was used to extract genomic DNA from the blood cell samples. Sequenced material: PBMCs. The rearranged segments are TRBV9 and TRBJ2-2; the D segment could be TRBD1, given 5 matching bases. This receptor was obtained from a man under 40 in good health and CMV-seronegative. The nucleotide sequence is TGTGCCAGCAGCGCAGGAACGGACACTGCGAACACCGGGGAGCTGTTTTTT. The encoded protein is CASSAGTDTANTGELFF.